The following is a T cell receptor (beta chain) sequence with its context. The junction and the germline gene differ at one end; a read error may be behind it. Repertoires were generated with immunoSEQ multiplex PCR, while TCRdb's copy carries only in-frame clones and drops some. The sample lists hundreds of thousands of clones; over 75% were seen once. This specimen belongs to a study of shared T cell receptors in the human thymus. CDR1 and CDR2 (germline): SGHTS, YDEGEE. The CDR3 is 16 amino acids. A further study also used this sample, focusing on human thymus T cells. From that report: Resections were taken during corrective heart surgery, and the thymus tissue came from these.

Sequenced: thymocytes. This sequence joins TRBV5-8 and TRBJ1-5; 10 bases agree with TRBD1. This clonotype originated in a boy under two years old with a congenital heart defect. CDR3 DNA sequence: TGTGCCAGCAGGAGGGGACAGGGGAGGATGAATCCGCCCCAGCATTTT. It yields the protein CASRRGQGRMNPPQHF.